A selection of T cell receptor beta chains follows, all from one sample in a study of blood T cell repertoires in COVID-19. Profiled with immunoSEQ multiplex PCR; TCRdb holds only in-frame clones, not every one. Of more than 90,000 clones listed, about nine tenths are singletons. Material for sequencing was peripheral blood. The source of these receptors is a human donor in a cohort sampled during active COVID-19. CDR3s include the opening cysteine and the closing phenylalanine or tryptophan. The D gene is left open where the match is weak. Expanded clones get a size class; other rows say once, few or many, or leave the size out.

-	-	TRBJ2-7	TRBV7-3	CAKQGRINPSSYEQYF	TGTGCCAAACAGGGTAGAATCAATCCTAGCTCCTACGAGCAGTACTTC
-	many	TRBJ1-1	TRBV7-3	CASGTSRDTEAFF	TGTGCCAGCGGCACCAGCCGGGACACTGAAGCTTTCTTT
-	-	TRBJ1-1	TRBV4-1	CASSQEGGRGTEAFF	TGCGCCAGCAGCCAAGAGGGGGGGCGGGGGACTGAAGCTTTCTTT
-	-	TRBJ2-7	TRBV19	CASSQDSSYEQYF	TGTGCCAGTAGTCAAGACAGTTCCTACGAGCAGTACTTC
-	-	TRBJ2-7	TRBV7-8	CASSLDSHEQYF	TGTGCCAGCAGCCTCGACAGCCACGAGCAGTACTTC
-	-	TRBJ2-4	TRBV28	CASRLSLLPGDIQYF	TGTGCCAGCAGGTTATCCCTCCTGCCCGGGGACATTCAGTACTTC
-	-	TRBJ2-5	TRBV24-1	CATSDSGGLIKTQYF	TGTGCCACCAGTGATTCCGGGGGGCTGATAAAGACCCAGTACTTC
TRBD1	-	TRBJ1-5	TRBV19	CAGGRGTGDNQPQHF	TGTGCCGGAGGGAGGGGGACAGGGGACAATCAGCCCCAGCATTTT
TRBD1	-	TRBJ2-7	TRBV5-8	CASNTGDRGGYEQYF	TGTGCCAGCAACACAGGGGACAGGGGGGGTTACGAGCAGTACTTC
TRBD2	-	TRBJ2-5	TRBV7-8	CASSLWGGRETQYF	TGTGCCAGCAGCTTATGGGGGGGAAGGGAGACCCAGTACTTC
-	few	TRBJ1-4	TRBV25-1	CASSPRTAEKLFF	TGTGCCAGCAGCCCTCGGACAGCCGAAAAACTGTTTTTT
TRBD2	once	TRBJ2-6	TRBV19	CASSKRGISGANVLTF	TGTGCCAGTAGTAAGCGGGGAATCTCTGGGGCCAACGTCCTGACTTTC
-	few	TRBJ2-1	TRBV15	CATSRDAGALFF	TGTGCCACCAGCAGAGATGCAGGGGCCCTGTTCTTC
-	-	TRBJ2-3	TRBV5-1	CASTSDSYASTDTQYF	TGCGCCAGCACCTCGGACAGTTATGCTAGCACAGATACGCAGTATTTT
TRBD2	-	TRBJ2-3	TRBV9	CASSVYQAGGTDTQYF	TGTGCCAGCAGCGTATACCAGGCGGGGGGCACAGATACGCAGTATTTT
TRBD2	-	TRBJ2-2	TRBV27	CASSILTSGSRFTGELFF	TGTGCCAGCAGTATTCTGACTAGCGGGAGTAGGTTCACCGGGGAGCTGTTTTTT
-	-	TRBJ2-3	TRBV5-4	CASSDAPGGTDTQYF	TGTGCCAGCAGCGACGCACCCGGGGGCACAGATACGCAGTATTTT
-	-	TRBJ2-2	TRBV7-6	CASSLFGSGTGELFF	TGTGCCAGCAGCTTATTCGGGAGTGGCACCGGGGAGCTGTTTTTT
-	few	TRBJ1-6	TRBV4-1	CASSLSGAGFESPLHF	TGCGCCAGCAGCCTTTCAGGGGCAGGGTTCGAGTCACCCCTCCACTTT
TRBD2	-	TRBJ2-7	TRBV19	CASSITGGSSYEQYF	TGTGCCAGTAGTATTACGGGGGGGAGCTCCTACGAGCAGTACTTC
-	-	TRBJ1-1	TRBV9	CASSPRSLNTEAFF	TGTGCCAGCAGCCCCCGTAGCCTGAACACTGAAGCTTTCTTT
-	-	TRBJ1-1	TRBV18	CASSSGQNTEAFF	TGTGCCAGCTCGTCCGGACAGAACACTGAAGCTTTCTTT
-	-	TRBJ2-7	TRBV27	CASSRGGSTGPEQYF	TGTGCCAGCAGTAGGGGGGGGTCGACAGGCCCCGAGCAGTACTTC
TRBD2	once	TRBJ2-3	TRBV3-1/TRBV3-2	CASSQGSGGVGTQYF	TGTGCCAGCAGCCAAGGTAGCGGGGGGGTTGGTACGCAGTATTTT
TRBD1	-	TRBJ1-5	TRBV7-9	CASSSGQGGNNQPQHF	TGTGCCAGCAGCTCGGGACAGGGCGGGAACAATCAGCCCCAGCATTTT
TRBD1	-	TRBJ2-7	TRBV18	CASSLGQGRNEQYF	TGTGCCAGCTCATTGGGACAGGGGAGGAACGAGCAGTACTTC
TRBD1	-	TRBJ2-7	TRBV11-2	CASSYQGQGSYEQYF	TGTGCCAGCAGCTACCAGGGACAGGGCTCCTACGAGCAGTACTTC
-	-	TRBJ2-7	TRBV6-4	CASSHLDYEQYF	TGTGCCAGCAGCCACCTAGATTACGAGCAGTACTTC
TRBD1	-	TRBJ1-3	TRBV9	CASSAAGQGAFGNTIYF	TGTGCCAGCAGCGCTGCCGGACAGGGGGCATTTGGAAACACCATATATTTT
TRBD1	-	TRBJ2-7	TRBV5-5	CASSWRTGAQEQYF	TGTGCCAGCAGCTGGCGGACAGGGGCACAGGAGCAGTACTTC
-	-	TRBJ2-1	TRBV19	CASSTQASGVEQFF	TGTGCCAGTTCAACCCAGGCGTCGGGGGTTGAGCAGTTCTTC
TRBD2	few	TRBJ2-5	TRBV3-1/TRBV3-2	CASSQGSGPRGTQYF	TGTGCCAGCAGCCAGGGTAGCGGGCCCCGGGGGACCCAGTACTTC
TRBD2	-	TRBJ2-3	TRBV7-9	CASSLGLGGSNTDTQYF	TGTGCCAGCAGCCTAGGACTCGGCGGGAGTAATACAGATACGCAGTATTTT
-	-	TRBJ2-7	TRBV14	CASSQGPEQYF	TGTGCCAGCAGCCAGGGCCCCGAGCAGTACTTC
-	-	TRBJ1-2	TRBV24-1	CATEGDSNGYTF	TGTGCCACAGAGGGGGATTCTAATGGCTACACCTTC
-	-	TRBJ1-2	TRBV28	CASRETYGYTF	TGTGCCAGCAGAGAGACTTATGGCTACACCTTC
-	-	TRBJ1-1	TRBV12-3/TRBV12-4	CASRTGVNTEAFF	TGTGCCAGCAGGACCGGGGTGAACACTGAAGCTTTCTTT
TRBD1	few	TRBJ1-1	TRBV10-3	CAISESIGTGTNFATEAFF	TGTGCCATCAGTGAGTCGATCGGGACAGGGACAAATTTTGCCACTGAAGCTTTCTTT
TRBD2	-	TRBJ2-7	TRBV27	CASRPLAGALEQYF	TGTGCCAGCAGACCTCTAGCGGGAGCTCTCGAGCAGTACTTC
TRBD1	-	TRBJ2-7	TRBV5-8	CASSRDRAYEQYF	TGTGCCAGCAGCCGCGACAGGGCCTACGAGCAGTACTTC
-	-	TRBJ1-2	TRBV12-3/TRBV12-4	CASGGATGGYTF	TGTGCCAGCGGTGGGGCCACCGGGGGCTACACCTTC